One sample yielded the 13 T cell receptor beta chains listed below, sequenced in a study of cytomegalovirus exposure and HLA in healthy donors. In the PCR, 60 Vbeta and 13 Jbeta primers were used. Some clones are missing from TCRdb's copy, which holds only in-frame ones; the method was immunoSEQ multiplex PCR. Of around 190,000 clones detected, around 80% appear once; the ten largest clones hold 4.5% to 6%. The sample consisted of PBMCs. The receptors shown here come from a man in his forties in good health and CMV-seronegative.

Only a few counts were recorded for this clone. The chain has TRBV30 and TRBJ1-5; D might be TRBD1 (6 bases). V lost 2 bases and J 3 bases, leaving 11 bases between the germline ends. Germline loops: CDR1 GTSNPN, CDR2 SVGIG (reference sequence). The CDR3 is 14 amino acids. As DNA, the CDR3 is TGTGCCTGGAGTCGACAGGCCCCCAATCAGCCCCAGCATTTT. Translated: CAWSRQAPNQPQHF.

This chain uses TRBV6-6 with TRBJ2-7; TRBD2 might be the D (5 bases). CDR1 MNHNY and CDR2 SVGAGI come from the germline V gene (reference sequence). V lost 4 bases and J lost 7, with 8 bases in between. This CDR3 has 11 amino acids. The CDR3 sequence is CASSLTGEQYF. As DNA, the CDR3 is TGTGCCAGCAGTTTGACGGGGGAGCAGTACTTC.

This chain links TRBV12-5 with TRBJ1-1; TRBD1 is a possible D gene (6 bases). This CDR3 has 16 amino acids. V lost 0 bases, J lost 2 bases, and 13 bases lay in between. Germline V gene lookup returns CDR1 LGHNT and CDR2 FRNRAP. This CDR3 reads CASGLVRRTENTEAFF. The CDR3 bases are TGTGCTAGTGGTTTGGTACGAAGGACAGAAAACACTGAAGCTTTCTTT.

CDR3 region: CAIRQTSGMGTDTQYF. In DNA form, the CDR3 reads TGTGCCATCAGACAGACTAGCGGGATGGGGACAGATACGCAGTATTTT. The rearrangement uses TRBV10-3 and TRBJ2-3; 11 bases align to TRBD2. The CDR3 covers 16 residues. After removal of 6 bases from V and 3 bases from J, the junction contained 8 bases not matched to a gene. From germline, CDR1 is ENHRY and CDR2 SYGVKD.

The chain couples TRBV2 to TRBJ2-3; 11 nucleotides match TRBD2. The V gene end was trimmed by 4 bases and the J gene end by 5 bases; junction bases not matched to a gene: 2. CDR1 and CDR2 from the germline V gene are SNHLY and FYNNEI. There are 14 residues in the CDR3. The CDR3 coding sequence is TGTGCCAGCAGTGTACTAGCGGGAGAAGATACGCAGTATTTT. Translated, it gives CASSVLAGEDTQYF.

V and J are TRBV5-1 and TRBJ1-1, with a weak D call TRBD1 (5 bases). Germline V gene lookup returns CDR1 SGHRS and CDR2 YFSETQ. V was pared by 2 bases and J by 4 bases, with 18 bases between. There are 16 residues in the CDR3. CDR3 nucleotide sequence: TGCGCCAGCAGCTTATCGGCGGGACTCCTGAGCACTGAAGCTTTCTTT. This translates into CASSLSAGLLSTEAFF.

This clone was seen a handful of times. The CDR3 region has the DNA TGTGCCAGCAGTTACCCTCACACTGGGGAGGGCGAGCAGTACTTC. This encodes CASSYPHTGEGEQYF. The chain combines TRBV6-6 with TRBJ2-7; TRBD2 matches at 7 bases. This CDR3 has 15 amino acids. Germline loops: CDR1 MNHNY, CDR2 SVGAGI (reference sequence). Germline trimming cut 2 bases from V and 6 bases from J; bases unmatched to any gene: 10.

The genes are TRBV25-1 and TRBJ1-2; TRBD1 matches 10 bases. This CDR3 region has 15 residues. V shed 3 bases and J 4 bases; nucleotides not matched to a gene: 5. Germline loops: CDR1 MGHDK, CDR2 SYGVNS. In DNA, the CDR3 is TGTGCCAGCAGTGAGATGGGACAGGGGACCTATGGCTACACCTTC. As protein: CASSEMGQGTYGYTF.

The chain couples TRBV7-9 to TRBJ1-3; D may be TRBD1 (6 bases). Germline assignment: CDR1 SEHNR and CDR2 FQNEAQ (reference sequence). Trimming left V 1 base short and J 2 bases short, with 12 bases between. The CDR3 contains 16 residues. CDR3 sequence reads: CASSLDRSGAGNTIYF. CDR3 coding DNA: TGTGCCAGCAGCTTAGATAGGTCAGGGGCTGGAAACACCATATATTTT.

V is TRBV5-1 and J is TRBJ1-1; unclear D gene. Trimming removed 5 bases at V and 4 bases at J, with 15 bases between. The CDR3 extends over 14 amino acids. The V gene's germline CDR1 is SGHRS and CDR2 YFSETQ. The CDR3 DNA is TGCGCCAGCAGTAGTCCCGGGGATGTCACTGAAGCTTTCTTT. Its protein is CASSSPGDVTEAFF. The whole variable domain, filled in from reference TRBV5-1 and TRBJ1-1, reads KAGVTQTPRYLIKTRGQQVTLSCSPISGHRSVSWYQQTPGQGLQFLFEYFSETQRNKGNFPGRFSGRQFSNSRSEMNVSTLELGDSALYLCASSSPGDVTEAFFGQGTRLTVV.

This clone has more than one count but fewer than ten. The V gene is TRBV7-2, the J gene TRBJ2-5; D may be TRBD1 (6 bases). V lost 6 bases, J lost 1 base, and 12 bases lay in between. Germline-derived CDR1 and CDR2 are SGHTA and FQGNSA. CDR3 size: 14 residues. The CDR3 sequence: CASRTRGSQETQYF. The CDR3 nucleotides are TGTGCCAGCAGAACAAGGGGGTCCCAAGAGACCCAGTACTTC.

V and J are TRBV4-1 and TRBJ1-2; TRBD1 might be the D (6 bases). Germline lookup yields CDR1 MGHRA and CDR2 YSYEKL. The CDR3 is made up of 15 amino acids. The V gene lost 3 bases and the J gene lost 4 bases, with 15 bases spanning the gap. The CDR3 nucleotides read TGCGCCAGCAGCCAGCCACGAGGACAGCTCTATGGCTACACCTTC. This gives the protein CASSQPRGQLYGYTF.

CDR3 nucleotides: TGTGCCAGCAGCTTCGGGGATCTCGATACGCAGTATTTT. This gives the protein CASSFGDLDTQYF. The chain combines TRBV7-3 with TRBJ2-3, with D possibly matching TRBD2 (5 bases). The CDR3 totals 13 residues. Germline loops: CDR1 SGHTA, CDR2 FQGTGA. The V gene lost 3 bases and the J gene lost 6 bases, with 10 bases spanning the gap.